This TCR beta chain emerged from a study of CD4 T cells in relation to SARS-CoV-2 and coronaviruses. Study-wide context: TCR beta CDR3s were sequenced after roughly ten-day antigen culture of PBMCs. The negative reference was HIV-1 Nef peptide pool or peptide-free culture.

V lost 5 bases and J lost 4; bases outside the gene matches: 6. The CDR3 runs 15 residues. Germline CDR1 reads SGHNT; CDR2 reads YENEEA. Before the COVID-19 pandemic, during about 2010-2018, CD4+ T cells were taken from unexposed donors. After about 11 days of culture, CD4+ T cells were isolated. Fresh IL-2 medium replaced half the medium on days 3 and 7. Study results and limitations: Each donor contributed either pre-pandemic or post-infection samples, not both.

Comment on this clone: The antigen is undetermined.

Clones were sequenced by immunoSEQ multiplex PCR, and TCRdb holds only the in-frame ones, with some missing. This sample has over 20,000 clones, with about 75% found just once. This TCR was recovered from a human donor in good health. Source material: CD4+ T cells from PBMCs, cultured in vitro. The chain recombines TRBV11-3 with TRBJ2-1; TRBD2 matches 9 bases. The CDR3 spells CASSPLAGGYNEQFF. The CDR3, as DNA: TGTGCCAGCAGCCCACTTGCGGGGGGGTACAATGAGCAGTTCTTC.